This is a list of T cell receptor beta chains from one sample in a study of blood T cell repertoires in COVID-19. TCRdb keeps only in-frame clones here, not all; method: immunoSEQ multiplex PCR. In the table there are some 150,000 clones, over 75% of which are singletons. Sequenced sample: peripheral blood. Source of these receptors: a woman aged 60-75 years with COVID-19, enrolled during active disease. Each CDR3 is given with its conserved first and last residue. The order of the fields is CDR3 protein, CDR3 DNA, V gene, D gene, CDR3 length, J gene, clone size. A D gene is named only where the DNA matches it firmly. A row's size may be missing; if present it is once, few, many or a size class.

cdr3_aa: CASSLDQEGPNF
cdr3_nt: TGTGCCAGCAGCTTAGATCAGGAGGGTCCCAACTTC
v_call: TRBV11-2
d_call: -
cdr3_length: 12
j_call: TRBJ2-7
clone_size: -

cdr3_aa: CAWSPDLSSYNEQFF
cdr3_nt: TGTGCCTGGAGCCCGGACTTAAGCTCCTACAATGAGCAGTTCTTC
v_call: TRBV30
d_call: -
cdr3_length: 15
j_call: TRBJ2-1
clone_size: -

cdr3_aa: CASSFGGVDTEAFF
cdr3_nt: TGTGCCAGCAGTTTCGGGGGGGTTGACACTGAAGCTTTCTTT
v_call: TRBV28
d_call: -
cdr3_length: 14
j_call: TRBJ1-1
clone_size: -

cdr3_aa: CASSPSSSGNEKLFF
cdr3_nt: TGTGCCAGCTCACCTTCTTCCAGCGGAAATGAAAAACTGTTTTTT
v_call: TRBV18
d_call: -
cdr3_length: 15
j_call: TRBJ1-4
clone_size: -

cdr3_aa: CASRRTGVNEQFF
cdr3_nt: TGTGCCAGCCGCAGGACAGGGGTCAATGAGCAGTTCTTC
v_call: TRBV19
d_call: TRBD1
cdr3_length: 13
j_call: TRBJ2-1
clone_size: -

cdr3_aa: CASSQGFRTDTQYF
cdr3_nt: TGCGCCAGCAGCCAGGGGTTTCGCACAGATACGCAGTATTTT
v_call: TRBV5-1
d_call: -
cdr3_length: 14
j_call: TRBJ2-3
clone_size: -

cdr3_aa: CASSLASGSSYEQYF
cdr3_nt: TGCGCCAGCAGCTTGGCCTCCGGGAGCTCCTACGAGCAGTACTTC
v_call: TRBV5-1
d_call: -
cdr3_length: 15
j_call: TRBJ2-7
clone_size: once

cdr3_aa: CASSGLAGSYNEQFF
cdr3_nt: TGTGCCAGCAGTGGGCTAGCGGGGTCCTACAATGAGCAGTTCTTC
v_call: TRBV25-1
d_call: TRBD2
cdr3_length: 15
j_call: TRBJ2-1
clone_size: -

cdr3_aa: CASSSGLAGSDTQYF
cdr3_nt: TGTGCCAGCAGCTCCGGACTAGCAGGGTCAGATACGCAGTATTTT
v_call: TRBV28
d_call: TRBD2
cdr3_length: 15
j_call: TRBJ2-3
clone_size: -

cdr3_aa: CSFSGLPYNEQFF
cdr3_nt: TGCAGCTTTAGTGGACTCCCCTACAATGAGCAGTTCTTC
v_call: TRBV29-1
d_call: -
cdr3_length: 13
j_call: TRBJ2-1
clone_size: -

cdr3_aa: CASSRMGQGEAPDQPQHF
cdr3_nt: TGCGCCAGCAGCCGGATGGGACAGGGGGAGGCCCCGGATCAGCCCCAGCATTTT
v_call: TRBV4-1
d_call: TRBD1
cdr3_length: 18
j_call: TRBJ1-5
clone_size: -

cdr3_aa: CASSLVQGYEQYF
cdr3_nt: TGTGCCAGCAGCTTGGTTCAGGGCTACGAGCAGTACTTC
v_call: TRBV5-6
d_call: -
cdr3_length: 13
j_call: TRBJ2-7
clone_size: -

cdr3_aa: CASSEAGGSSYEQYF
cdr3_nt: TGTGCCAGCAGTGAAGCGGGGGGAAGCTCCTACGAGCAGTACTTC
v_call: TRBV6-1
d_call: -
cdr3_length: 15
j_call: TRBJ2-7
clone_size: -

cdr3_aa: CASSLADRGGEGNSPLHF
cdr3_nt: TGTGCCAGCAGCTTGGCTGATAGGGGCGGAGAAGGTAATTCACCCCTCCACTTT
v_call: TRBV5-4
d_call: -
cdr3_length: 18
j_call: TRBJ1-6
clone_size: -